This entry lists 11 T cell receptor beta chains sequenced from one sample in a study of OX40 agonist ivuxolimab in advanced cancers. Produced via immunoSEQ multiplex PCR; TCRdb's table is partial and in-frame only. The repertoire consists of 92,000 or so clones, with 90% occurring once and the leading ten covering 6.5% to 9%. This specimen consisted of CD4+ or CD8+ T cells sorted from blood, obtained in a trial of the OX40 agonist ivuxolimab. The receptors were sampled from an adult with an advanced solid tumor such as melanoma, head and neck, liver or kidney cancer.

The gene calls are TRBV19 and TRBJ1-5; 7 positions match TRBD1. The J segment lost 5 bases and the V segment lost 2 bases, leaving 9 bases of the junction unmatched. Germline V gives CDR1 LNHDA, CDR2 SQIVND (reference sequence). The CDR3 length is 16 residues. This CDR3 is CASSIRGLREDQPQHF. CDR3 sequence (DNA): TGTGCCAGTAGTATAAGGGGGCTACGTGAGGATCAGCCCCAGCATTTT.

The genes are TRBV6-9 and TRBJ1-1, with D uncertain. The V gene lost 3 bases and the J gene lost 1 base, with 9 bases spanning the gap. Per the germline V gene, CDR1 is MNHGY and CDR2 is SVAAGI. The CDR3 totals 14 residues. The CDR3 DNA is TGTGCCAGCAGTTACGGTTGGCAGAACACTGAAGCTTTCTTT. It specifies CASSYGWQNTEAFF.

The J gene is TRBJ1-1, the V gene TRBV28; D might be TRBD1 (6 bases). Trimming pared 2 bases from V and 2 bases from J, leaving 12 bases between. CDR1 is MDHEN, CDR2 SYDVKM, per germline. The CDR3 has 15 residues. The CDR3 DNA reads as TGTGCCAGCAGTTTAGGGGGCGGCATAAACACTGAAGCTTTCTTT. Its translation is CASSLGGGINTEAFF. Full variable domain (missing parts from reference TRBV28 and TRBJ1-1): DVKVTQSSRYLVKRTGEKVFLECVQDMDHENMFWYRQDPGLGLRLIYFSYDVKMKEKGDIPEGYSVSREKKERFSLILESASTNQTSMYLCASSLGGGINTEAFFGQGTRLTVV.

V is TRBV19 and J is TRBJ1-5; no firm D call. V was clipped by 1 base and J by 7 bases, with 14 bases between them. The germline CDR1 and CDR2 sequences are LNHDA and SQIVND (reference sequence). The CDR3 sequence is 15 residues long. CDR3 sequence: CASSIGAPITQPQHF. The CDR3 DNA reads TGTGCCAGTAGTATAGGGGCCCCAATTACCCAGCCCCAGCATTTT.

The chain couples TRBV2 to TRBJ1-1, with a weak D call TRBD1 (6 bases). V lost 3 bases to trimming and J lost 0 bases, with 17 bases between them. From germline, CDR1 is SNHLY and CDR2 FYNNEI. The CDR3 is made up of 17 amino acids. The CDR3, as DNA: TGTGCCAGCAGTGATCCGGACAGCGCTTCCCTGAACACTGAAGCTTTCTTT. Protein: CASSDPDSASLNTEAFF. The variable domain in full, completed from reference TRBV2 and TRBJ1-1, reads EPEVTQTPSHQVTQMGQEVILRCVPISNHLYFYWYRQILGQKVEFLVSFYNNEISEKSEIFDDQFSVERPDGSNFTLKIRSTKLEDSAMYFCASSDPDSASLNTEAFFGQGTRLTVV.

The chain carries TRBV6-1 and TRBJ2-5, with 9 bases identical to TRBD2. The DNA end lines up better with TRBJ2-7; the J call may be wrong. CDR1 MNHNS and CDR2 SASEGT come from the germline V gene. The CDR3 length is 16 residues. CDR3 in amino acids: CASSEGVAGAAYEQYF. CDR3 coding DNA: TGTGCCAGCAGTGAAGGAGTAGCGGGGGCTGCCTACGAGCAGTACTTC.

This rearrangement joins TRBV12-5 to TRBJ2-7; 10 nucleotides align to TRBD1. The germline V gene has CDR1 LGHNT and CDR2 FRNRAP. V gave up 3 bases and J gave up 0 bases; unmatched junction bases: 11. The CDR3 has 18 amino acids. The CDR3 nucleotides read TGTGCTAGTGGTTTAGCCCGGGGGACAGGGGACTTCTCCTACGAGCAGTACTTC. This codes for CASGLARGTGDFSYEQYF.

This rearrangement joins TRBV7-9 to TRBJ1-1; no clear D. Germline V gene sequence: CDR1 SEHNR, CDR2 FQNEAQ (reference sequence). V dropped 4 bases and J dropped 0 bases, with 9 bases sitting between them. This CDR3 region has 14 residues. CDR3 nucleotides: TGTGCCAGCAGCTGGGCCGGATTGAACACTGAAGCTTTCTTT. Translation gives CASSWAGLNTEAFF.

This rearrangement joins TRBV2 to TRBJ1-5; 7 nucleotides align to TRBD1. J lost 3 bases, V lost 6 bases, and 8 bases had no gene match. Per germline, CDR1 SNHLY and CDR2 FYNNEI. This CDR3 comprises 15 residues. CDR3 region: CASRSDRVDNQPQHF. The CDR3 DNA sequence: TGTGCCAGCAGATCAGACAGGGTGGACAATCAGCCCCAGCATTTT. The entire variable domain, with the rest obtained from reference TRBV2 and TRBJ1-5, is as follows: EPEVTQTPSHQVTQMGQEVILRCVPISNHLYFYWYRQILGQKVEFLVSFYNNEISEKSEIFDDQFSVERPDGSNFTLKIRSTKLEDSAMYFCASRSDRVDNQPQHFGDGTRLSIL.

This rearrangement joins TRBV6-6 to TRBJ2-2, with a possible D match to TRBD2 (5 bases). Deletions cut 0 bases from V and 4 bases from J, with 12 bases between. The V gene's germline CDR1 is MNHNY and CDR2 SVGAGI (reference sequence). The CDR3 extends over 16 amino acids. The CDR3 spells CASSYSSPRGTGELFF. In nucleotides, the CDR3 is TGTGCCAGCAGTTACTCTTCCCCCCGGGGCACCGGGGAGCTGTTTTTT.

This chain links TRBV5-6 with TRBJ2-3; D perhaps matches TRBD2 (6 bases). The CDR3 loop spans 14 amino acids. Trimming pared 3 bases from V and 1 base from J, leaving 9 bases between. From germline, CDR1 is SGHDT and CDR2 YYEEEE. The chain's CDR3 is CASSYLAGTDTQYF. The CDR3 DNA reads TGTGCCAGCAGCTATTTAGCGGGCACAGATACGCAGTATTTT.